This T cell receptor beta chain was profiled in a study of memory CD4+ T cells and cytomegalovirus serostatus (dated by TCRdb to the late 2010s). Context from the whole study: The cohort comprised some 35 healthy Belgian adults, 9 CMV seropositive and 24 CMV seronegative. To replicate a published TCR-based CMV serostatus classifier, the study sequenced CD4+ memory TCRbeta repertoires from a Belgian cohort whose cytomegalovirus serostatus was known. Results and caveats for the whole study, not just this receptor: Results were interpreted as suggesting that the CMV-associated TCR signature is largely present in the CD4+ memory repertoire. On the Belgian cohort, the classifier built on the original framework reached a median bootstrapped AUC of roughly 0.94, with a 95% CI of 0.76-1.00. Among the approximately 160 previously reported CMV-associated TCRbeta sequences, 60 to 70 showed up in the CD4+ memory repertoires, with each one found in between one and five individuals. Unlike the original study, which covered naive and memory CD4+ and CD8+ populations, the Belgian study sequenced only CD4+CD45RO+ memory cells. CMV serostatus prediction reached a median bootstrapped AUC of nearly 0.96 with the original framework and over 0.8 with a US-trained random forest.

Single viable CD3+CD4+CD8-CD45RO+ cells were sorted as memory CD4+ T cells on a FACSAria II. To determine CMV serostatus, a Roche Elecsys assay was used that detects serum IgG against CMV pp150, pp28, p38 and p52. Once the samples were thawed, total CD4+ T cells were enriched through positive selection using CD4 magnetic microbeads. Samples originated from another study that specifically interrogated the CD4+ T cell memory repertoire. Peripheral blood mononuclear cells were isolated and cryopreserved following standard operating procedures; serum was stored at -80 °C. The staining used CD3-PerCP (BW264/56), CD4-APC (RPA-T4), CD45RO-PE (UCHT1) and CD8-Pacific Orange (3B5) antibodies, and Sytox blue was used to exclude non-viable cells. Its CDR3 holds 13 amino acids, cysteine through phenylalanine. Kept here is only the CDR3 DNA, which spans 39 bases and is read in frame from base 1. The V end loses 4 bases and the J end loses 3 bases, and a stretch of 9 bases separates them. The germline V gene gives CDR1 as MNHEY and CDR2 as SVGAGI.

Genomic DNA was extracted from sorted cells with the Quick-DNA Microprep Kit. TCRbeta DNA was amplified with the immunoSEQ hsTCRbeta kit following the manufacturer's protocol. TCRbeta libraries were sequenced on an Illumina MiSeq instrument. The study's own analysis went as follows. After out-of-frame sequences were removed, 2 million to 2.5 million distinct TCRbeta sequences remained, averaging around 66,000 per individual. Each individual was scored according to the count of 150 or so previously reported CMV-associated TCRbeta sequences and the total productive distinct TCRbeta count. A beta-binomial model was reimplemented in Python, and random forests from scikit-learn, run with default parameters, were trained on data from the US cohort. On the Belgian cohort, classifier performance was reported as the median AUC, along with percentile confidence intervals, across 10,000 bootstrap iterations. Not all clones reach the TCRdb copy of this immuneACCESS table, which keeps in-frame sequences only. Checked studies attribute under half of the gap to unresolved V genes and leave the rest unexplained. V and J calls plus clone size are reproduced from that table; the DNA served to infer D and trimming. The sample profile shows about 57,000 clones; around 79% of them were found once. The ten most abundant clones make up more than 0.75% of the sample.

About this clone: Its antigen is still unknown. Base quality data are lacking; no much larger clone is found one base away.

Rearrangement joined TRBV6-5 to TRBJ1-2, with the D gene too uncertain to name. This clonotype was sampled from an adult in good health and CMV-seronegative. The sample comprised memory CD4+ T cells from blood. The bases read TGTGCCAGCAGTTTGGTATCGGACTATGGCTACACCTTC. This is translated as CASSLVSDYGYTF.